The entry below gives a single TCR beta chain sequence along with its context. Its antigen is as yet unknown. Sequencing was performed with immunoSEQ multiplex PCR; in TCRdb, only in-frame clones are kept and a portion is missing. The sample includes about 21,000 clones, 94% of them seen just once. Trimming removed 4 bases at V and 1 base at J, with 3 bases between. The germline V gene has CDR1 MNHNS and CDR2 SASEGT. The CDR3 contains 12 residues. This sample stems from a study of PD-1 blockade in classical Hodgkin lymphoma. General study points: Diminished baseline TCR diversity has been reported in newly diagnosed patients relative to healthy donors.

As to time point: newly diagnosed, previously untreated cHL patient sample. The authors used newly diagnosed, untreated classical Hodgkin lymphoma PBMCs as comparison. The TCR was taken from a human donor with classical Hodgkin lymphoma. The rearrangement uses TRBV6-1 and TRBJ2-3; D not certain. Sequenced: peripheral blood mononuclear cells (PBMCs). CDR3 sequence reads: CASSGGTDTQYF. CDR3 in DNA: TGTGCCAGCAGTGGGGGCACAGATACGCAGTATTTT.